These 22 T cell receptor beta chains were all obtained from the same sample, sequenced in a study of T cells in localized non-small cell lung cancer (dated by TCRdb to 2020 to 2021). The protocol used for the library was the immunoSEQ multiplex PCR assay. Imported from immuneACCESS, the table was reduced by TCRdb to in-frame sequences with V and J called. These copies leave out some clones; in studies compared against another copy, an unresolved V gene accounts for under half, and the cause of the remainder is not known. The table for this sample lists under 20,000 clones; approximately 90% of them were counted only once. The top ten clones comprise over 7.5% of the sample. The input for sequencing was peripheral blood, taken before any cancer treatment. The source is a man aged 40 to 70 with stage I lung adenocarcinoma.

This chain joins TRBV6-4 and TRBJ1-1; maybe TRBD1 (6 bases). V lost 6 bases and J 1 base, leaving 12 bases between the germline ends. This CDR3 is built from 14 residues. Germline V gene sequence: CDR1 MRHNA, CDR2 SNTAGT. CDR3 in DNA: TGTGCCAGCAGCCCTGACAGGCGGAACACTGAAGCTTTCTTT. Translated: CASSPDRRNTEAFF.

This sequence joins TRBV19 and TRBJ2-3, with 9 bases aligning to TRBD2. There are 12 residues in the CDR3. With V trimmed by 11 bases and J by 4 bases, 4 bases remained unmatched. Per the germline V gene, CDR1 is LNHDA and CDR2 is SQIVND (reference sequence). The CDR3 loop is CASQRGADTQYF. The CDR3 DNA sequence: TGTGCCTCCCAGCGGGGGGCAGATACGCAGTATTTT.

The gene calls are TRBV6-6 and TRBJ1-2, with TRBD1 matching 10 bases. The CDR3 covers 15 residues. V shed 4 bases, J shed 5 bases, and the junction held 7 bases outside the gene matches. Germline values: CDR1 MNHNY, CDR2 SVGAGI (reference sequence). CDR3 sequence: CASSLMTGGRYGYTF. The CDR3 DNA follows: TGTGCCAGCAGTTTGATGACAGGGGGCAGGTATGGCTACACCTTC.

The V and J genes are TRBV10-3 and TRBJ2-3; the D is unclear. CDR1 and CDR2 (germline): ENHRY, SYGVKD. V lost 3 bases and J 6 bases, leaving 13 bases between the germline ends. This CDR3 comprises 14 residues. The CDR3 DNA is TGTGCCATCAGTGAACCGGGTACAAGTGATACGCAGTATTTT. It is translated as CAISEPGTSDTQYF.

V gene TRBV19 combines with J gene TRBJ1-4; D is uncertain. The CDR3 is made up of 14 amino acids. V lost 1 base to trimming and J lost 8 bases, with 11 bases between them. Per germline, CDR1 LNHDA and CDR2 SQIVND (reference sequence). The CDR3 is CASSIASGGEKLFF. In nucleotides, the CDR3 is TGTGCCAGTAGTATAGCATCAGGAGGAGAAAAACTGTTTTTT.

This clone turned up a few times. DNA of the CDR3: TGTGCCGGCCTTAGCGGGAGGGCCCTCAACACCGGGGAGCTGTTTTTT. Translation gives CAGLSGRALNTGELFF. This chain connects TRBV30 to TRBJ2-2; 11 nucleotides line up with TRBD2. The CDR3 is made up of 16 amino acids. Trimming at V came to 8 bases and at J to 2 bases, leaving 10 bases not matched to a gene. The germline V gene encodes CDR1 GTSNPN and CDR2 SVGIG (reference sequence).

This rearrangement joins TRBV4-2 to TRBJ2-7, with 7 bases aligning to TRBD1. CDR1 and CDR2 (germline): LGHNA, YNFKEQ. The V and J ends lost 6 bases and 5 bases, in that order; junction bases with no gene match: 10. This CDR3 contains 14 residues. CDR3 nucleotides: TGTGCCAGCAGTCGGGACCAGGGGGTAAACGAGCAGTACTTC. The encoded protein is CASSRDQGVNEQYF.

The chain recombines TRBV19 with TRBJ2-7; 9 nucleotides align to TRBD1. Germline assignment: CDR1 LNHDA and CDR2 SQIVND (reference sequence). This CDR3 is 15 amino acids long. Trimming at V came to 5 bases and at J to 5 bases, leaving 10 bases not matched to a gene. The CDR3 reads CASSRSGTGFNEQYF. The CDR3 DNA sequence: TGTGCCAGTAGTCGATCCGGGACAGGGTTCAACGAGCAGTACTTC. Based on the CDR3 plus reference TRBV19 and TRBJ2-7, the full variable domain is DGGITQSPKYLFRKEGQNVTLSCEQNLNHDAMYWYRQDPGQGLRLIYYSQIVNDFQKGDIAEGYSVSREKKESFPLTVTSAQKNPTAFYLCASSRSGTGFNEQYFGPGTRLTVT.

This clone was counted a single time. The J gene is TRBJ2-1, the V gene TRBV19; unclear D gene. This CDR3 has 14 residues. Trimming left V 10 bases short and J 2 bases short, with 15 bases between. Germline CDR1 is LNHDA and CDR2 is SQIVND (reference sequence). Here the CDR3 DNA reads TGTGCCACTAAGGGCCAGCGAACCTACAATGAGCAGTTCTTC. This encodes CATKGQRTYNEQFF.

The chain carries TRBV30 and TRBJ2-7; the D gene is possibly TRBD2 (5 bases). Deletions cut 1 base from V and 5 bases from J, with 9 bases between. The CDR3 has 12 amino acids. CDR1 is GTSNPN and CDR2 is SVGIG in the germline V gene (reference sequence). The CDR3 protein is CAWSGGLDEQYF. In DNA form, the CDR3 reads TGTGCCTGGAGTGGAGGGCTCGACGAGCAGTACTTC.

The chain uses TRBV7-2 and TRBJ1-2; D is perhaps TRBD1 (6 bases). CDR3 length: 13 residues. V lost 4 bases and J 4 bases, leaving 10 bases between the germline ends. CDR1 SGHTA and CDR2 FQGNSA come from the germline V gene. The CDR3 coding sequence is TGTGCCAGCAGCTCCAGGGGAGGCTATGGCTACACCTTC. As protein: CASSSRGGYGYTF.

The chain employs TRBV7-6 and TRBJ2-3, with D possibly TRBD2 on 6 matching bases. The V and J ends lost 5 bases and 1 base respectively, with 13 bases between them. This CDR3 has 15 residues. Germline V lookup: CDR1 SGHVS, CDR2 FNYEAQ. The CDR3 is CASSAYPGGTDTQYF. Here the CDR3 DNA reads TGTGCCAGCAGCGCCTACCCGGGGGGCACAGATACGCAGTATTTT.

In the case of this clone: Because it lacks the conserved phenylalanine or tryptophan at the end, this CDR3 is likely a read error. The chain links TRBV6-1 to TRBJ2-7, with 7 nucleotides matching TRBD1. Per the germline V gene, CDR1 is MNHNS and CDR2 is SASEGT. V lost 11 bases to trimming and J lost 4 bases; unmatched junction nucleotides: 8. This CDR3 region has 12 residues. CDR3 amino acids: CAVKGGSYEQYL. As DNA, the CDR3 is TGTGCCGTAAAAGGGGGCTCGTACGAGCAGTACCTC.

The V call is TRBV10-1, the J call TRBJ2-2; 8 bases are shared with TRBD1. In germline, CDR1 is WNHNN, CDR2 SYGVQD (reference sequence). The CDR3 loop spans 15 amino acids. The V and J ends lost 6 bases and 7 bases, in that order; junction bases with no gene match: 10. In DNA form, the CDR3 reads TGCGCCAGCAGCGACGGGACAGGATATGACGGGGAGCTGTTTTTT. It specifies CASSDGTGYDGELFF.

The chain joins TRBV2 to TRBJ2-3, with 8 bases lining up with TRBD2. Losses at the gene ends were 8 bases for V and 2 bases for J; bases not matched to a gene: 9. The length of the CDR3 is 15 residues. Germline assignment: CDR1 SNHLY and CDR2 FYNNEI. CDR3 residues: CASPTGTRPTDTQYF. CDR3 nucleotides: TGTGCCAGCCCCACCGGGACTAGACCCACAGATACGCAGTATTTT. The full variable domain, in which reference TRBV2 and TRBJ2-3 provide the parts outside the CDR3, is EPEVTQTPSHQVTQMGQEVILRCVPISNHLYFYWYRQILGQKVEFLVSFYNNEISEKSEIFDDQFSVERPDGSNFTLKIRSTKLEDSAMYFCASPTGTRPTDTQYFGPGTRLTVL.

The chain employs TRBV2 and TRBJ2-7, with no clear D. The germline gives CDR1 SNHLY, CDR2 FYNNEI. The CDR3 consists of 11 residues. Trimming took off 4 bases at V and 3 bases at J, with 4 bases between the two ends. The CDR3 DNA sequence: TGTGCCAGCAGTGGATACTACGAGCAGTACTTC. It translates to CASSGYYEQYF.

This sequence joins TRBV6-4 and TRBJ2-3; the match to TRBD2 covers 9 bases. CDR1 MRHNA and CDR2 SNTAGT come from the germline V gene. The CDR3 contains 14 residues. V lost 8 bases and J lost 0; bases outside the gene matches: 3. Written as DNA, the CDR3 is TGTGCCAGCTCTACTAGCGGGAGCACAGATACGCAGTATTTT. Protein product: CASSTSGSTDTQYF.

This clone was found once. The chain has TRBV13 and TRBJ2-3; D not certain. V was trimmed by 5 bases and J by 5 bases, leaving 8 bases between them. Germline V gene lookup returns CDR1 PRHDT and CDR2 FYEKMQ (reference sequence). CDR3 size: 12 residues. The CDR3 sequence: CASSPTLDTQYF. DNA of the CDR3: TGTGCCAGCAGCCCTACATTAGATACGCAGTATTTT.

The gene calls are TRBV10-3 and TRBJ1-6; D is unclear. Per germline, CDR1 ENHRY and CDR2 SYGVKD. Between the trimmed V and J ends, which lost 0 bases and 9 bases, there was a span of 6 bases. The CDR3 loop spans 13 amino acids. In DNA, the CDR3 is TGTGCCATCAGTGAGTCCATGGGTTCACCCCTCCACTTT. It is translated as CAISESMGSPLHF.

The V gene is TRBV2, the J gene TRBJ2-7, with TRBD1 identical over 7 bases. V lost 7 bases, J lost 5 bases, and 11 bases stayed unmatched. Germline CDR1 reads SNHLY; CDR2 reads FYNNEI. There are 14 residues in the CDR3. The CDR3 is CASIYRQGLNEQYF. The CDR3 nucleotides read TGTGCCAGCATCTATCGACAGGGCCTCAACGAGCAGTACTTC.

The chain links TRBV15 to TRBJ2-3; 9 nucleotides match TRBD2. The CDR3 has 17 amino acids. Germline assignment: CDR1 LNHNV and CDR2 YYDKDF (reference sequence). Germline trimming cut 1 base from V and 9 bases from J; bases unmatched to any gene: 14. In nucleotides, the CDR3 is TGTGCCACCAGCAGAGCAGGACTAGCGCGGACCGCAGGAACGCAGTATTTT. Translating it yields CATSRAGLARTAGTQYF.

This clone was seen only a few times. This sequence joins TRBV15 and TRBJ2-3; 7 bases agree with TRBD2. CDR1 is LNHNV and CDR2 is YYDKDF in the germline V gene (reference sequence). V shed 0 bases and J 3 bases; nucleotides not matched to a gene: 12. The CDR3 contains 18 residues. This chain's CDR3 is CATSRDSFGGYVTDTQYF. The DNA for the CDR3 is TGTGCCACCAGCAGAGATTCCTTCGGGGGGTACGTGACAGATACGCAGTATTTT. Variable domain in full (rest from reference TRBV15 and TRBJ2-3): DAMVIQNPRYQVTQFGKPVTLSCSQTLNHNVMYWYQQKSSQAPKLLFHYYDKDFNNEADTPDNFQSRRPNTSFCFLDIRSPGLGDTAMYLCATSRDSFGGYVTDTQYFGPGTRLTVL.